The source of this T cell receptor beta chain is a study of cytomegalovirus exposure and HLA in healthy donors. Study context: Prior work identified 120 million or so unique TCR beta sequences in about 179 million T cells. Roughly 85 million unique TCRs from HLA-typed donors made up an early data release. Findings and caveats of the study: Exclusion as indistinguishable affected some V segments, including TRBV6-2 and TRBV6-3. Later work found most CMV-associated TCR beta chains apparently HLA-restricted.

As concerns this clone: The antigen remains undetermined.

The germline gives CDR1 KGHSH, CDR2 LQKENI. This CDR3 has 13 residues. PCR was performed using 60 Vbeta and 13 Jbeta primers. The table came from immunoSEQ multiplex PCR; TCRdb's copy has only in-frame clones and leaves some out. In all, the sample yields approximately 140,000 clones. The gene calls are TRBV18 and TRBJ2-5, with a tentative D call TRBD1 (6 bases). Judging by the DNA end, TRBJ2-7 fits better; the J call may be wrong. This TCR was recovered from a man between 40 and 49 years old in good health and CMV-seronegative. The material sequenced was PBMCs. CDR3 region: CASSPDSSYEQYF. Written as DNA, the CDR3 is TGTGCCAGCTCCCCGGACAGTAGCTACGAGCAGTACTTC.